The clone carrying this TCR beta chain has a count of ten or more. One entry per CDR3 protein, called by TCRdb with MiXCR from the reads. The table has about 490,000 distinct CDR3 sequences, about 17% seen once; the top ten hold more than 20%. The record originates from a study of T cell repertoires in cytomegalovirus infection. Across the whole study: Evidence of both CMV infection and a matching HLA type came from public TCR beta signatures.

Trimming shortened V by 6 bases and J by 5 bases, and 20 bases separated the two germline ends. This CDR3 comprises 17 residues. V gene TRBV12-3 or TRBV12-4 combines with J gene TRBJ1-6; D is possibly TRBD1 (6 bases). Specimen: CD8+ T cells from PBMCs. This receptor was identified in a human donor in good health (CMV status not recorded). Some clones in this sample may be carry-over from other donors' samples. The CDR3 region has the DNA TGTGCCAGCAGCCCCCTGGGGGCCACGGGAAATAATTCACCCCTCCACTTT. This gives the protein CASSPLGATGNNSPLHF.